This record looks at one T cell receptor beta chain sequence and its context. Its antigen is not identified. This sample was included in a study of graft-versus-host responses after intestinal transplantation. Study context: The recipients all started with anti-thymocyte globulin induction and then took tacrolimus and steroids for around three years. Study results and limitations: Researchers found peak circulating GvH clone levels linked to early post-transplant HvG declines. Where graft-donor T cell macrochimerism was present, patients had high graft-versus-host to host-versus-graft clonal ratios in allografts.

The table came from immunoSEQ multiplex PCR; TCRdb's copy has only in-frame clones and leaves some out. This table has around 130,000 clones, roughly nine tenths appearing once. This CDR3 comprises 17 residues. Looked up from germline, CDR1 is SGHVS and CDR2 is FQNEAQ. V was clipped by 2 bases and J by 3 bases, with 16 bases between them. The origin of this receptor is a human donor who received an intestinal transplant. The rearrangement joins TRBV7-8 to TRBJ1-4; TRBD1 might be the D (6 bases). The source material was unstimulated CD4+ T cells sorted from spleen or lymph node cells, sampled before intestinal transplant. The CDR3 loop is CASSLWGGLRPNEKLFF. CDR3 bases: TGTGCCAGCAGCTTATGGGGGGGGCTCAGGCCTAATGAAAAACTGTTTTTT.